This TCR beta chain was obtained from a study of blood T cell repertoires in COVID-19. Study as a whole: Sources were T cells, B-cell-depleted T cells, or PBMCs; the material itself was cDNA or gDNA.

This CDR3 contains 14 residues. Germline V gives CDR1 LGHDT, CDR2 YNNKEL (reference sequence). The ends lost 4 bases at V and 4 bases at J; junction bases unmatched: 6. Sequencing used immunoSEQ multiplex PCR; TCRdb keeps in-frame clones, though not all of them. The repertoire includes 140,000 or so clones, roughly 84% of them detected once, and less than 9.5% sits in the top ten. This clone showed up just a few times. Sequenced material: peripheral blood. V is TRBV3-1 (or the pseudogene TRBV3-2) and J is TRBJ1-2, with 7 bases aligning to TRBD1. The receptor's source is a human donor in a cohort sampled during active COVID-19. CDR3 coding DNA: TGTGCCAGCAGCCCTTCGACAGGGCGCTATGGCTACACCTTC. As protein: CASSPSTGRYGYTF.